This T cell receptor (beta chain) was identified in a study of cytomegalovirus exposure and HLA in healthy donors. The PCR ran on 60 Vbeta and 13 Jbeta primers. TCRdb's table, derived via immunoSEQ multiplex PCR, lists solely in-frame clones and lacks some. In the table there are some 200,000 clones, 82% of which are singletons. The germline V gene encodes CDR1 SGHNT and CDR2 YYREEE (reference sequence). The CDR3 sequence is 11 residues long. The ends were cut back, 3 bases at V and 6 bases at J, with 7 bases in the middle. This TCR derives from a woman in her thirties or forties in good health and CMV-seronegative. J is TRBJ2-7 and V is TRBV5-4; D is unresolved. Sequences were obtained from PBMCs. The CDR3 is CASSSSVEQYF. The CDR3 region has the DNA TGTGCCAGCAGCTCCTCGGTCGAGCAGTACTTC. Variable domain in full (rest from reference TRBV5-4 and TRBJ2-7): ETGVTQSPTHLIKTRGQQVTLRCSSQSGHNTVSWYQQALGQGPQFIFQYYREEENGRGNFPPRFSGLQFPNYSSELNVNALELDDSALYLCASSSSVEQYFGPGTRLTVT.